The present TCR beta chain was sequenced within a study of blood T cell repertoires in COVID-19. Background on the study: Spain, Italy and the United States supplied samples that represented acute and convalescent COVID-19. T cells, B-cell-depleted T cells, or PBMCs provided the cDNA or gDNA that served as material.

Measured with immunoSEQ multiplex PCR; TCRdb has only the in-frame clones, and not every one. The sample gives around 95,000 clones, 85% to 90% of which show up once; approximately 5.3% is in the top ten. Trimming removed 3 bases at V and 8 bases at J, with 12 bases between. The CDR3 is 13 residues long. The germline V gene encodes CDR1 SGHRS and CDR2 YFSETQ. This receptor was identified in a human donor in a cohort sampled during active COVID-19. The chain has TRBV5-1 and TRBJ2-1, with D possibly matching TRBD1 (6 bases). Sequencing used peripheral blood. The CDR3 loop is CASSSRGGDEQFF. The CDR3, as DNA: TGCGCCAGCAGCTCCCGTGGGGGCGATGAGCAGTTCTTC. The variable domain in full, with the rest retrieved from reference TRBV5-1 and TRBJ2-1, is KAGVTQTPRYLIKTRGQQVTLSCSPISGHRSVSWYQQTPGQGLQFLFEYFSETQRNKGNFPGRFSGRQFSNSRSEMNVSTLELGDSALYLCASSSRGGDEQFFGPGTRLTVL.